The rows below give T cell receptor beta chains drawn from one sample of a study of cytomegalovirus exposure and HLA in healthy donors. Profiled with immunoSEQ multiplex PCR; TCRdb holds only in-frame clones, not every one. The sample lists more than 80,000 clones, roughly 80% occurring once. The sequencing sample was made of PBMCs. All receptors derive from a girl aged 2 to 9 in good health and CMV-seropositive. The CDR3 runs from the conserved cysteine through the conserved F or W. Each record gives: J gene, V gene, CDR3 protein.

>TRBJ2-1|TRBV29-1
CSVDAASSSYNEQFF
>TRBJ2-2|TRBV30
CAWVTGNTGELFF
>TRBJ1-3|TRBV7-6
CASSLGGSGNTIYF
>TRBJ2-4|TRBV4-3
CASSQDRQAIQYF
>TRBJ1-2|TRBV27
CASSFKAVYGYTF
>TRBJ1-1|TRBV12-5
CASGLVLSSEIMNTEAFF
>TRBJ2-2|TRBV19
CASSAGTNTGELFF
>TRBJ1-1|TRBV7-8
CASSQGGQNTEAFF
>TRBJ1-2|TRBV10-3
CATGQGSYTF
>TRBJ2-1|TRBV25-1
CASSDPRFNNEQFF
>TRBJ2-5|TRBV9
CASSAAKGLAGVETQYF
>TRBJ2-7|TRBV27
CASSLNGAGGYEQYF
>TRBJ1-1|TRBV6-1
CASSLQGGTEAFF
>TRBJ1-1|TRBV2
CASRGTGTNTEAFF
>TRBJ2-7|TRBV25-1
CASSDHPDQSRVQYEQYF
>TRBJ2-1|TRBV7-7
CASSKDWDNEQFF
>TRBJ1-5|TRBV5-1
CASSLSPGTGSNQPQHF
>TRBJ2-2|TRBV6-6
CASSYVGGMNTGELFF
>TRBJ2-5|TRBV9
CASSVGTKSGETQYF
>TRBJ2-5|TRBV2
CASSVRGGETQYF
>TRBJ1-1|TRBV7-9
CASSLRGITEAFF
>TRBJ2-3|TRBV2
CASSVDSGAGTDTQYF
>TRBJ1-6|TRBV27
CASSLLGGANSPLHF
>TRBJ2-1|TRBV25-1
CASSEQNEQFF
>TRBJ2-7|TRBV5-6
CASSLGQGVYYEQYF
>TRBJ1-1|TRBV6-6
CASSYTGKNTEAFF
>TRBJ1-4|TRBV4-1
CASSRTASNEKLFF
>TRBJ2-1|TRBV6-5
CASRTRTGKQQFF
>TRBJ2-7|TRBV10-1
CASSEWTQGQGNEQYF
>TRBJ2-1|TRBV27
CASSFQAGGWGEQFF
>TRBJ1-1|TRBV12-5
CASGLGTGNTEAFF
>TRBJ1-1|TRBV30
CACSREPEAFF
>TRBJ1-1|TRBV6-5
CASSYGGRLNTEAFF
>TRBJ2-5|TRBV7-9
CASSPARDWETQYF
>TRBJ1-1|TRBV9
CASSETGTGIAEAFF
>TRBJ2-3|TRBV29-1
CSATGGALADTQYF
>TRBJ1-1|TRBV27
CASSYGRGNTEAFF
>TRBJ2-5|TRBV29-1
CSVQQGAAATQYF
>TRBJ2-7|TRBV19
CASSLNSEQYF
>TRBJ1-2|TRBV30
CAWEGTGWSSPYGYTF